These 8 T cell receptor beta chains share one sample of origin, sequenced in a study of neurological immune-mediated disorders. TCRdb passed the 5' RACE reads through MiXCR, listing each CDR3 protein once. Counted here are about 99,000 distinct CDR3 sequences, about 10% occurring once; the ten biggest clones make up around 3.1%. Time point specified: longitudinal time-point 3. Material: PBMCs. The receptors were sampled from a female donor with HTLV-1-associated myelopathy (HAM/TSP).

This clonotype has a count of ten or more. V usage is TRBV20-1 and J usage is TRBJ1-2; 7 positions match TRBD1. J gave up 8 bases and V 5 bases, and 23 bases lay outside the gene matches. The CDR3 contains 17 residues. Germline lookup yields CDR1 DFQATT and CDR2 SNEGSKA (reference sequence). In DNA form, the CDR3 reads TGCAGTGCTCGCAGGAACCGGGACAGCGCCTTAACGGGGGGCTACACCTTC. Residues: CSARRNRDSALTGGYTF.

This clonotype showed up many times. The chain links TRBV6-2 or TRBV6-3 to TRBJ2-7, with 8 bases matching TRBD2. Germline V CDR1 and CDR2: MNHEY, SVGEGT. The V and J ends lost 10 bases and 3 bases, in that order; junction bases with no gene match: 17. This CDR3 is built from 16 residues. The CDR3 DNA reads TGTGCCATCTCCTCATATCCGGGACTAGGGAACTACGAGCAGTACTTC. This gives the protein CAISSYPGLGNYEQYF.

The chain links TRBV10-3 to TRBJ2-1; possibly TRBD1 or TRBD2 for D (6 bases each). CDR3 size: 17 residues. V was pared by 0 bases and J by 5 bases, with 17 bases between. CDR1 and CDR2 (germline): ENHRY, SYGVKD. CDR3 DNA: TGTGCCATCAGTGAGTCCCTCCCCCGGGGGCGCGACAATGAGCAGTTCTTC. Its translation is CAISESLPRGRDNEQFF.

The table lists this clonotype with many counts. The V and J genes are TRBV24-1 and TRBJ2-1; TRBD1 matches 7 bases. The junction had 10 bases not matched to a gene; V was cut back by 10 bases and J by 8 bases. This CDR3 is 13 amino acids long. Germline CDR1 KGHDR, CDR2 SFDVKD. The CDR3: CATQGNRGHEQFF. The CDR3 bases are TGTGCCACACAGGGGAATCGAGGACATGAGCAGTTCTTC.

The table lists this clonotype with many counts. The chain couples TRBV20-1 to TRBJ2-3; D is ambiguous. CDR3 length equals 16 residues. Trimming took off 0 bases at V and 1 base at J, with 14 bases between the two ends. The germline V gene has CDR1 DFQATT and CDR2 SNEGSKA (reference sequence). The CDR3 protein is CSARDRRLAGTDTQYF. CDR3 bases: TGCAGTGCTAGAGATCGTCGGTTAGCCGGCACAGATACGCAGTATTTT.

This clonotype was observed at least ten times. This chain links TRBV5-1 with TRBJ2-4; 8 bases match TRBD1. V was pared by 3 bases and J by 13 bases, with 15 bases of the junction left unmatched. The CDR3 is made up of 15 amino acids. In germline, CDR1 is SGHRS, CDR2 YFSETQ. In nucleotides, the CDR3 is TGCGCCAGCAGCTGGGGACAGGTTAGTCCTGAAGAACAGTACTTC. This codes for CASSWGQVSPEEQYF. The complete variable domain, with remaining parts taken from reference TRBV5-1 and TRBJ2-4, reads KAGVTQTPRYLIKTRGQQVTLSCSPISGHRSVSWYQQTPGQGLQFLFEYFSETQRNKGNFPGRFSGRQFSNSRSEMNVSTLELGDSALYLCASSWGQVSPEEQYFGAGTRLSVL.

The genes are TRBV5-1 and TRBJ2-3; the D gene is possibly TRBD1 (5 bases). The CDR3 length is 14 residues. V was cut by 1 base and J by 6 bases, with 12 bases left in between. The germline V gene has CDR1 SGHRS and CDR2 YFSETQ. CDR3 nucleotides: TGCGCCAGCAGCTTGATGTCCAGGGCGGATACGCAGTATTTT. Translated: CASSLMSRADTQYF.

This clonotype was recorded at least ten times. V and J are TRBV20-1 and TRBJ1-1, with 8 bases fitting TRBD1. J lost 6 bases, V lost 6 bases, and 15 bases had no gene match. This CDR3 has 15 amino acids. Germline V lookup: CDR1 DFQATT, CDR2 SNEGSKA (reference sequence). The CDR3 DNA reads as TGCAGTGCGACGAAGGGTGGACAGGGAGGCTCTGAAGCTTTCTTT. Translating it yields CSATKGGQGGSEAFF.